Below are 18 T cell receptor beta chains sequenced from a single sample in a study of T cell repertoires in cytomegalovirus infection. TCRdb recomputed calls from the reads with MiXCR, one row per CDR3 protein. The repertoire holds about 360,000 distinct CDR3 sequences, with 15% to 20% as singletons. The sample taken for sequencing was PBMCs. These receptors originate from a human donor in good health (CMV status not recorded). Some clones in this sample may be carry-over from other donors' samples.

V and J are TRBV6-1 and TRBJ2-3, with D maybe TRBD2 (5 bases). The CDR3 has 13 residues. V was clipped by 7 bases and J by 2 bases, with 10 bases between them. Germline V CDR1 and CDR2: MNHNS, SASEGT. The CDR3 reads CASMLAPTDTQYF. The CDR3 bases are TGTGCCAGCATGCTAGCACCCACAGATACGCAGTATTTT.

This clonotype was observed at least ten times. This chain uses TRBV28 with TRBJ1-1; no definite D call. Germline assignment: CDR1 MDHEN and CDR2 SYDVKM. This CDR3 region has 11 residues. V lost 6 bases and J lost 2, with 4 bases in between. The CDR3 DNA follows: TGTGCCAGCAGGAGAAACACTGAAGCTTTCTTT. Its protein is CASRRNTEAFF.

This clonotype was detected ten times or more. This chain uses TRBV6-5 with TRBJ1-5; a possible D gene is TRBD1 (5 bases). V was cut by 6 bases and J by 0 bases, with 12 bases left in between. There are 15 residues in the CDR3. Germline V gives CDR1 MNHEY, CDR2 SVGAGI. The CDR3 reads CASSPGGYSNQPQHF. CDR3 bases: TGTGCCAGCAGCCCGGGGGGGTATAGCAATCAGCCCCAGCATTTT.

DNA for the CDR3: TGTGCCAGCAGCTTAGAGGGGCTCCAGTACTTC. Translation gives CASSLEGLQYF. The V gene is TRBV11-2, the J gene TRBJ2-5; D might be TRBD1 (5 bases). Between the trimmed V and J ends, which lost 0 bases and 10 bases, there was a span of 6 bases. CDR3 size: 11 residues. CDR1 is SGHAT, CDR2 FQNNGV, per germline.

This clonotype was seen only a few times. The chain has TRBV7-2 and TRBJ2-1; TRBD1 agrees at 8 bases. The CDR3 is made up of 15 amino acids. CDR1 is SGHTA, CDR2 FQGNSA, per germline. The V segment lost 4 bases and the J segment 13 bases; nucleotides outside the gene matches: 15. The CDR3 is CASSSTPGQGDIQFF. The CDR3 DNA follows: TGTGCCAGCAGCTCCACCCCCGGACAGGGTGATATACAGTTCTTC. The whole variable domain, remainder taken from reference TRBV7-2 and TRBJ2-1, is GAGVSQSPSNKVTEKGKDVELRCDPISGHTALYWYRQSLGQGLEFLIYFQGNSAPDKSGLPSDRFSAERTGGSVSTLTIQRTQQEDSAVYLCASSSTPGQGDIQFFGPGTRLTVL.

This chain connects TRBV5-1 to TRBJ1-1, with D tentatively TRBD1 (6 bases). Per the germline V gene, CDR1 is SGHRS and CDR2 is YFSETQ. V lost 0 bases and J 0 bases, leaving 12 bases between the germline ends. The CDR3 is 16 amino acids. The CDR3: CASSLEQGGVNTEAFF. For the CDR3, the DNA is TGCGCCAGCAGCTTGGAACAGGGCGGAGTGAACACTGAAGCTTTCTTT. Using reference TRBV5-1 and TRBJ1-1 for the parts outside the CDR3, the full variable domain is KAGVTQTPRYLIKTRGQQVTLSCSPISGHRSVSWYQQTPGQGLQFLFEYFSETQRNKGNFPGRFSGRQFSNSRSEMNVSTLELGDSALYLCASSLEQGGVNTEAFFGQGTRLTVV.

This clonotype was observed at least ten times. The chain carries TRBV7-2 and TRBJ2-2, with 7 bases that match TRBD1. The ends lost 10 bases at V and 7 bases at J; junction bases unmatched: 12. Germline V gene sequence: CDR1 SGHTA, CDR2 FQGNSA. CDR3 length equals 14 residues. The CDR3 region has the DNA TGTGCCACCATCCTGACAGGGCATGGCGGGGAGCTGTTTTTT. It encodes CATILTGHGGELFF.

This clonotype occurred a few times. The CDR3 is CASSLVASSYNEQFF. The CDR3 region has the DNA TGTGCCAGCAGCCTCGTCGCGAGCTCCTACAATGAGCAGTTCTTC. The chain has TRBV5-4 and TRBJ2-1; D remains unclear. The CDR3 is made up of 15 amino acids. In germline, CDR1 is SGHNT, CDR2 YYREEE (reference sequence). V was shortened by 4 bases and J by 0 bases, with 11 bases between the two germline ends. Looking up the rest from reference TRBV5-4 and TRBJ2-1 gives the full variable domain: ETGVTQSPTHLIKTRGQQVTLRCSSQSGHNTVSWYQQALGQGPQFIFQYYREEENGRGNFPPRFSGLQFPNYSSELNVNALELDDSALYLCASSLVASSYNEQFFGPGTRLTVL.

This clonotype was observed a handful of times. V is TRBV5-6 and J is TRBJ2-7; 9 bases map to TRBD1. The CDR3 has 16 residues. J was trimmed by 3 bases and V by 0 bases; bases with no gene match: 7. Germline lookup yields CDR1 SGHDT and CDR2 YYEEEE. The CDR3 sequence is CASSLGDGTGIYEQYF. The CDR3 nucleotides read TGTGCCAGCAGCTTGGGGGATGGGACAGGGATCTACGAGCAGTACTTC.

This clonotype was found a few times. The chain has TRBV11-2 and TRBJ2-3; perhaps TRBD1 as D (6 bases). This CDR3 comprises 13 residues. Germline assignment: CDR1 SGHAT and CDR2 FQNNGV. V lost 5 bases to trimming and J lost 7 bases, with 13 bases between them. The chain's CDR3 is CASSHPGAYTQYF. DNA of the CDR3: TGTGCCAGCAGCCACCCAGGGGCCTATACGCAGTATTTT.

As concerns this clonotype: The junction shows a germline mismatch at one end, possibly a read error. The chain links TRBV5-1 to TRBJ2-7; the match to TRBD1 covers 7 bases. The CDR3 runs 15 residues. Germline V lookup: CDR1 SGHRS, CDR2 YFSETQ. The CDR3 is CASSLGQPSPYEQYF. The DNA for the CDR3 is TGTGCCAGCAGCTTGGGACAGCCATCACCCTACGAGCAGTACTTC.

J is TRBJ2-3 and V is TRBV6-5, with a possible D match to TRBD2 (6 bases). The CDR3 is made up of 16 amino acids. V lost 5 bases to trimming and J lost 0 bases, with 15 bases between them. Per germline, CDR1 MNHEY and CDR2 SVGAGI. Here the CDR3 DNA reads TGTGCCAGCAGTCGGGGCGTCGGGGGAAGCACAGATACGCAGTATTTT. This gives the protein CASSRGVGGSTDTQYF.

The V and J genes are TRBV4-2 and TRBJ1-2; tentatively, D is TRBD1 (5 bases). Germline CDR1 and CDR2: LGHNA and YNFKEQ. Trimming took 0 bases from V and 5 from J, leaving 13 bases between them. The CDR3 length is 15 residues. The CDR3 spells CASSQDTGVLYGYTF. CDR3 DNA: TGTGCCAGCAGCCAAGATACGGGGGTCCTGTATGGCTACACCTTC.

This clonotype was picked up many times. J is TRBJ2-1 and V is TRBV7-7; TRBD1 or TRBD2 may be the D gene (5 bases each). V was cut by 1 base and J by 9 bases, with 13 bases left in between. The CDR3 length is 14 residues. Germline lookup yields CDR1 SSHAT and CDR2 FNYEAQ (reference sequence). The CDR3 sequence: CASSLDGGRGEQFF. As DNA, the CDR3 is TGTGCCAGCAGCTTAGATGGGGGTCGGGGTGAGCAGTTCTTC.

This clonotype was observed a few times. This rearrangement joins TRBV19 to TRBJ2-1; 8 nucleotides match TRBD1. Germline V gives CDR1 LNHDA, CDR2 SQIVND (reference sequence). V shed 3 bases, J shed 4 bases, and the junction held 8 bases outside the gene matches. This CDR3 is 16 amino acids long. In nucleotides, the CDR3 is TGTGCCAGTAGTATCAGGGGGCCACCACAGTACAATGAGCAGTTCTTC. It translates to CASSIRGPPQYNEQFF.

J is TRBJ1-1 and V is TRBV4-1; no clear D gene. Germline-derived CDR1 and CDR2 are MGHRA and YSYEKL. V lost 6 bases and J 1 base, leaving 9 bases between the germline ends. The CDR3 is 13 amino acids. The CDR3 protein is CASRRLANTEAFF. Written as DNA, the CDR3 is TGCGCCAGCAGGCGACTGGCGAACACTGAAGCTTTCTTT.

This CDR3 is CASSARAGQIYEQYF. For the CDR3, the DNA is TGCGCCAGCAGCGCCCGTGCGGGACAAATATACGAGCAGTACTTC. V usage is TRBV5-1 and J usage is TRBJ2-7; TRBD1 or TRBD2 may be the D gene (6 bases each). Germline assignment: CDR1 SGHRS and CDR2 YFSETQ. The length of the CDR3 is 15 residues. The ends were cut back, 4 bases at V and 4 bases at J, with 18 bases in the middle.

This clonotype was recorded many times. The chain is built from TRBV7-9 and TRBJ2-7, with TRBD2 identical over 9 bases. This CDR3 comprises 14 residues. Germline V gene data show CDR1 as SEHNR and CDR2 as FQNEAQ (reference sequence). Unmatched junction bases numbered 11, after V lost 8 bases and J lost 6 bases. The CDR3 here is CASGPRGGTLEQYF. CDR3 nucleotide sequence: TGTGCCAGCGGCCCGCGGGGGGGGACGCTCGAGCAGTACTTC.